Below are 15 T cell receptor beta chains sequenced from a single sample in a study of CD8 T cells in ankylosing spondylitis. Each CDR3 protein gets one entry after TCRdb re-called the 5' RACE reads with MiXCR. This table holds fewer than 250,000 distinct CDR3 sequences, under 30% found once. What was sequenced was blood, either unsorted or a sorted T cell fraction (not recorded which). These receptors originate from a male donor with ankylosing spondylitis or in good health (not recorded which).

The chain uses TRBV7-2 and TRBJ1-2; tentatively, D is TRBD1 (6 bases). In germline, CDR1 is SGHTA, CDR2 FQGNSA. V lost 6 bases and J lost 8, with 16 bases in between. The CDR3 length is 13 residues. The CDR3 protein is CASSGIQGGGYTF. In nucleotides, the CDR3 is TGTGCCAGCAGTGGTATACAGGGTGGAGGCTACACCTTC.

This clonotype was detected only a few times. J is TRBJ2-7 and V is TRBV4-1, with a weak D call TRBD1 (6 bases). The CDR3 is 16 amino acids. Trimming cost V 0 bases and J 7 bases, with 19 bases left between them. Looked up from germline, CDR1 is MGHRA and CDR2 is YSYEKL. The CDR3 spells CASSQDKGEKMREQYF. CDR3 sequence (DNA): TGCGCCAGCAGCCAAGATAAGGGGGAGAAGATGAGGGAGCAGTACTTC.

In this sample, this clonotype turned up many times. CDR3 DNA sequence: TGTGCCATCAGTGAAGAGGGGTGGCCCTACGAGCAGTACTTC. Translated, it gives CAISEEGWPYEQYF. V and J are TRBV10-3 and TRBJ2-7, with D possibly called TRBD1 or TRBD2 (5 bases each). Trimming left V 3 bases short and J 2 bases short, with 11 bases between. Germline V CDR1 and CDR2: ENHRY, SYGVKD. The CDR3 covers 14 residues.

This clonotype has at least ten counts. The rearrangement uses TRBV29-1 and TRBJ1-4; no clear D. Between the trimmed V and J ends, which lost 4 bases and 0 bases, there was a span of 9 bases. The CDR3 runs to 14 residues. Germline V gene sequence: CDR1 SQVTM, CDR2 ANQGSEA. The CDR3 DNA sequence: TGCAGCGTTGTAACACAGACAACTAATGAAAAACTGTTTTTT. This sequence encodes CSVVTQTTNEKLFF.

Only a few counts were recorded for this clonotype. The chain combines TRBV20-1 with TRBJ1-4; D gene uncertain. Looked up from germline, CDR1 is DFQATT and CDR2 is SNEGSKA (reference sequence). Trimming removed 7 bases at V and 4 bases at J, with 10 bases between. The CDR3 has 12 residues. This CDR3 is CSVPQRNEKLFF. CDR3 DNA: TGCAGTGTCCCACAGCGTAATGAAAAACTGTTTTTT.

This clonotype was observed a single time. This may stem from a read error, because a much larger clone lies one nucleotide away. The rearrangement uses TRBV27 and TRBJ1-6; the D gene is possibly TRBD1 (5 bases). This CDR3 comprises 15 residues. Germline CDR1 reads MNHEY; CDR2 reads SMNVEV (reference sequence). The CDR3 sequence: CASSFLGRDNSPPHF. The CDR3 region has the DNA TGTGCCAGCAGTTTCCTGGGACGAGATAATTCACCCCCCCACTTT.

This clonotype was counted many times. The chain joins TRBV29-1 to TRBJ1-5; D gene unclear. This CDR3 has 12 residues. Germline V gives CDR1 SQVTM, CDR2 ANQGSEA. The V gene lost 4 bases and the J gene lost 1 base, with 5 bases spanning the gap. CDR3 sequence (DNA): TGCAGCGTTGCGCAGAGCAATCAGCCCCAGCATTTT. Amino acid sequence: CSVAQSNQPQHF.

In this sample, this clonotype turned up many times. As DNA, the CDR3 is TGTGCCAGCAGCTTAGACTCGGCGGGGGGGGTAGATACGCAGTATTTT. Protein sequence: CASSLDSAGGVDTQYF. V gene TRBV7-8 combines with J gene TRBJ2-3, with TRBD2 identical over 9 bases. J gave up 5 bases and V 1 base, and 7 bases lay outside the gene matches. Per germline, CDR1 SGHVS and CDR2 FQNEAQ. The CDR3 extends over 16 amino acids. Full variable domain (rest looked up from reference TRBV7-8 and TRBJ2-3): GAGVSQSPRYKVAKRGQDVALRCDPISGHVSLFWYQQALGQGPEFLTYFQNEAQLDKSGLPSDRFFAERPEGSVSTLKIQRTQQEDSAVYLCASSLDSAGGVDTQYFGPGTRLTVL.

This clonotype appeared many times. V and J are TRBV10-3 and TRBJ1-2; 8 bases fit TRBD1. Trimming removed 7 bases from V and 0 bases from J; junction bases left unmatched: 7. Germline V gene sequence: CDR1 ENHRY, CDR2 SYGVKD. This CDR3 has 15 residues. The CDR3, as DNA: TGTGCCATCAAAGGGGAGACAGGGGCTAACTATGGCTACACCTTC. It translates to CAIKGETGANYGYTF.

Many counts were recorded for this clonotype. The genes are TRBV20-1 and TRBJ1-3; D remains ambiguous. CDR1 is DFQATT, CDR2 SNEGSKA, per germline (reference sequence). The CDR3 runs 14 residues. The V end was cut by 3 bases, the J end by 3 bases, with 12 bases between. The CDR3 loop is CSASFGQHGNTIYF. CDR3 coding DNA: TGCAGTGCTAGTTTCGGGCAGCATGGAAACACCATATATTTT.

This clonotype came up a few times. This rearrangement joins TRBV20-1 to TRBJ2-1, with TRBD1 as a possible D gene (5 bases). The CDR3 loop spans 15 amino acids. V dropped 3 bases and J dropped 0 bases, with 12 bases sitting between them. Germline V gene lookup returns CDR1 DFQATT and CDR2 SNEGSKA (reference sequence). CDR3 sequence: CSARDTVRSYNEQFF. The CDR3 nucleotides are TGCAGTGCTAGGGACACCGTCCGCTCCTACAATGAGCAGTTCTTC.

This chain uses TRBV20-1 with TRBJ2-1, with 11 bases that match TRBD2. The CDR3 has 14 amino acids. The V gene end was trimmed by 5 bases and the J gene end by 6 bases; junction bases not matched to a gene: 6. Germline CDR1 DFQATT, CDR2 SNEGSKA (reference sequence). CDR3 residues: CSALTSGKGNEQFF. The CDR3, as DNA: TGCAGTGCTCTGACTAGCGGGAAGGGCAATGAGCAGTTCTTC.

The J gene is TRBJ2-2, the V gene TRBV5-4, with 12 bases aligning to TRBD2. The germline V gene has CDR1 SGHNT and CDR2 YYREEE (reference sequence). The trim removed 1 base at V and 0 bases at J, leaving 7 bases unmatched. The CDR3 length is 19 residues. The CDR3 nucleotides read TGTGCCAGCAGCTTGTTCGGCCTAGCGGGAGGGTCGAACACCGGGGAGCTGTTTTTT. Its translation is CASSLFGLAGGSNTGELFF.

A remark on this clonotype: This may be a read error, as it is one base from a much larger clone. V usage is TRBV7-2 and J usage is TRBJ2-5; D remains ambiguous. The CDR3 runs 11 residues. Germline CDR1 reads SGHTA; CDR2 reads FQGNSA. The CDR3: CAGSLSVTQYF. The CDR3 DNA reads TGTGCCGGCAGCTTATCGGTGACCCAGTACTTC.

V and J are TRBV7-2 and TRBJ2-7, with 13 bases lining up with TRBD2. Germline V lookup: CDR1 SGHTA, CDR2 FQGNSA. This CDR3 spans 15 amino acids. V lost 6 bases and J lost 2; bases outside the gene matches: 4. CDR3 nucleotide sequence: TGTGCCAGCAGAGGGACTAGCGGGGCTCCCTACGAGCAGTACTTC. Protein: CASRGTSGAPYEQYF.